One sample yielded the 14 T cell receptor beta chains listed below, sequenced in a study of blood T cells in healthy people across ages. Through a sample-barcoded 5' primer and a J-beta primer mix, a second PCR was run for roughly 6 to 11 cycles. MiXCR was run by TCRdb on the 5' RACE reads, yielding one entry per CDR3 protein. The table has about a million distinct CDR3 sequences, 35% to 40% seen once. Sequencing was done on a sample of blood. These receptors were taken from a man in his late teens or twenties in good health.

This clonotype was seen a few times. The rearrangement joins TRBV6-6 to TRBJ1-1; unclear D gene. CDR1 MNHNY and CDR2 SVGAGI come from the germline V gene (reference sequence). V lost 2 bases and J 1 base, leaving 11 bases between the germline ends. This CDR3 has 15 residues. The CDR3 DNA sequence: TGTGCCAGCAGTTACCCGGGATCTGGGAACACTGAAGCTTTCTTT. Protein sequence: CASSYPGSGNTEAFF.

This clonotype was detected only a few times. The chain combines TRBV27 with TRBJ2-3; TRBD2 matches 12 bases. V shed 7 bases and J 2 bases; nucleotides not matched to a gene: 4. The CDR3 extends over 15 amino acids. Germline V lookup: CDR1 MNHEY, CDR2 SMNVEV (reference sequence). The CDR3 region is CASTGLAGNTDTQYF. Written as DNA, the CDR3 is TGTGCCAGCACCGGACTAGCGGGGAACACAGATACGCAGTATTTT.

This clonotype was recorded a few times. The CDR3 sequence: CASSNGQGTGTDTQYF. The CDR3 nucleotides are TGTGCCAGCTCGAACGGACAGGGGACGGGCACAGATACGCAGTATTTT. The chain carries TRBV18 and TRBJ2-3; TRBD1 matches at 9 bases. The germline V gene encodes CDR1 KGHSH and CDR2 LQKENI. J lost 1 base, V lost 6 bases, and 8 bases had no gene match. The CDR3 length is 16 residues.

This chain uses TRBV10-3 with TRBJ2-5, with 12 bases matching TRBD2. Germline-derived CDR1 and CDR2 are ENHRY and SYGVKD. The CDR3 totals 15 residues. J gave up 11 bases and V 6 bases, and 13 bases lay outside the gene matches. In DNA form, the CDR3 reads TGTGCCATCAGCCCGACTAGCGGGGGATACAATGAGCAGTACTTC. It specifies CAISPTSGGYNEQYF.

The table lists this clonotype with a count of one. The chain joins TRBV20-1 to TRBJ1-1, with 8 bases aligning to TRBD1. The CDR3 runs to 14 residues. Germline V gives CDR1 DFQATT, CDR2 SNEGSKA (reference sequence). The trim removed 2 bases at V and 5 bases at J, leaving 7 bases unmatched. CDR3 in amino acids: CSARRTGLGTEAFF. DNA of the CDR3: TGCAGTGCTAGAAGGACAGGGCTGGGGACTGAAGCTTTCTTT.

The genes are TRBV7-2 and TRBJ1-1; D is ambiguous. Trimming took 3 bases from V and 1 from J, leaving 12 bases between them. This CDR3 is built from 15 residues. Germline V lookup: CDR1 SGHTA, CDR2 FQGNSA. The CDR3 sequence: CASSFPARRNTEAFF. The CDR3, as DNA: TGTGCCAGCAGCTTCCCCGCCAGAAGGAACACTGAAGCTTTCTTT. Combining the CDR3 with reference TRBV7-2 and TRBJ1-1 gives the whole variable domain GAGVSQSPSNKVTEKGKDVELRCDPISGHTALYWYRQSLGQGLEFLIYFQGNSAPDKSGLPSDRFSAERTGGSVSTLTIQRTQQEDSAVYLCASSFPARRNTEAFFGQGTRLTVV.

Comment on this clonotype: The germline gene is not matched at one end of the junction; a read error may be the cause. V and J are TRBV11-2 and TRBJ2-7, with 10 bases lining up with TRBD1. The CDR3 is made up of 15 amino acids. CDR1 and CDR2 from the germline V gene are SGHAT and FQNNGV. Here the CDR3 reads CVSSSLRDRGPLQYF. The CDR3, as DNA: TGTGTCAGCAGCTCGCTCCGAGACAGGGGGCCTTTGCAGTACTTC.

This clonotype was counted between two and nine times. The chain couples TRBV12-3 or TRBV12-4 to TRBJ2-1, with a possible D match to TRBD1 (6 bases). This CDR3 has 16 residues. The ends were cut back, 4 bases at V and 8 bases at J, with 21 bases in the middle. The CDR3 is CASSSLPGQGTDEQFF. For the CDR3, the DNA is TGTGCCAGCAGTTCCCTACCGGGGCAGGGGACCGATGAGCAGTTCTTC.

This chain joins TRBV6-5 and TRBJ2-3; D is unclear. Trimming took 2 bases from V and 2 from J, leaving 5 bases between them. Germline lookup yields CDR1 MNHEY and CDR2 SVGAGI. This CDR3 region has 13 residues. In DNA form, the CDR3 reads TGTGCCAGCAGTTACGAGACCACAGATACGCAGTATTTT. It is translated as CASSYETTDTQYF.

V is TRBV12-3 or TRBV12-4 and J is TRBJ2-3; no reliable D call. The CDR3 length is 13 residues. Trimming shortened V by 11 bases and J by 0 bases, and 12 bases separated the two germline ends. DNA for the CDR3: TGTGCCGCTGCCCTGGCTAGCACAGATACGCAGTATTTT. This translates into CAAALASTDTQYF.

This rearrangement joins TRBV4-2 to TRBJ1-4, with a tentative D call TRBD1 (5 bases). In germline, CDR1 is LGHNA, CDR2 YNFKEQ. V lost 0 bases, J lost 6 bases, and 23 bases lay in between. The CDR3 runs to 19 residues. The CDR3 nucleotides are TGTGCCAGCAGCCAAGATTTGGGGGTTAGGACGGGGGATGATGAAAAACTGTTTTTT. As protein: CASSQDLGVRTGDDEKLFF.

This clonotype has only a few counts. The V gene is TRBV20-1, the J gene TRBJ2-3, with D unresolved. The V and J ends lost 0 bases and 1 base respectively, with 8 bases between them. CDR3 size: 14 residues. Germline assignment: CDR1 DFQATT and CDR2 SNEGSKA (reference sequence). The CDR3 bases are TGCAGTGCTAGAGACCGGGCGGGCACAGATACGCAGTATTTT. Translating it yields CSARDRAGTDTQYF.

The J gene is TRBJ2-3, the V gene TRBV28; perhaps D is TRBD1 or TRBD2 (5 bases each). V lost 6 bases and J 0 bases, leaving 13 bases between the germline ends. The CDR3 spans 15 residues. Per germline, CDR1 MDHEN and CDR2 SYDVKM. The CDR3 DNA reads as TGTGCCAGCAGAGGGACGGAATCTAGCACAGATACGCAGTATTTT. Protein sequence: CASRGTESSTDTQYF.

The count of this clonotype is one. V and J are TRBV25-1 and TRBJ1-2; 8 bases line up with TRBD1. CDR3 length: 14 residues. After removal of 1 base from V and 12 bases from J, the junction contained 10 bases not matched to a gene. Germline V lookup: CDR1 MGHDK, CDR2 SYGVNS. In DNA form, the CDR3 reads TGTGCCAGCAGTGAATCTGGACAGGGTCGGGGCCACACCTTC. Its translation is CASSESGQGRGHTF.